This T cell receptor beta chain was retrieved from a study of OX40 agonist ivuxolimab in advanced cancers. The CDR3 runs 13 residues. Germline loops: CDR1 LNHDA, CDR2 SQIVND (reference sequence). Trimming pared 2 bases from V and 2 bases from J, leaving 6 bases between. Produced via immunoSEQ multiplex PCR; TCRdb's table is partial and in-frame only. The sample has about 59,000 clones; approximately 87% are singletons. The sequence derives from an adult with an advanced solid tumor such as melanoma, head and neck, liver or kidney cancer. This chain uses TRBV19 with TRBJ1-2, with a possible D match to TRBD1 (5 bases). The source was CD4+ or CD8+ T cells sorted from blood, collected in a trial of the OX40 agonist ivuxolimab. CDR3 nucleotides: TGTGCCAGTAGTATAAACAGGAACTATGGCTACACCTTC. Protein: CASSINRNYGYTF.